This TCR beta chain was recovered during a study of T cells after yellow fever vaccination. About the study: SMART-Seq v4 Ultra Low Input handled preparation of low-cell-number fractions. General study points: In post-booster samples, most primary-vaccination clones reappeared (about 95% CD4, over 70% CD8).

The CDR3 covers 14 residues. Per germline, CDR1 LGHNA and CDR2 YSLEER. V was cut by 1 base and J by 3 bases, with 10 bases left in between. The study made its TCR cDNA through 5'RACE template switching. That step introduced a universal primer site along with UMIs. TCRdb reanalysed the 5' RACE reads using MiXCR and keeps one entry per CDR3 protein. The table shows about 400,000 distinct CDR3 sequences, with more than 9% occurring only once. This clonotype was found a few times. The antigen is unknown. The sample consisted of PBMCs, taken on the day of the first yellow fever vaccination. This TCR was sampled from a man younger than 35 who received the YFV17D yellow fever vaccine. The chain is built from TRBV4-3 and TRBJ2-7; tentative D call: TRBD1 (6 bases). The CDR3 protein is CASSQANRDYEQYF. The CDR3 DNA reads as TGCGCCAGCAGCCAAGCCAACAGGGACTACGAGCAGTACTTC.